This entry lists 7 T cell receptor beta chains sequenced from one sample in a study of blood T cell repertoires in COVID-19. Profiled with immunoSEQ multiplex PCR; TCRdb holds only in-frame clones, not every one. The sample lists more than 200,000 clones; around 90% were seen once. Material for sequencing was peripheral blood. The receptor source for this set is a human donor in a cohort sampled during active COVID-19.

The chain is built from TRBV11-2 and TRBJ2-7; D unclear. CDR1 and CDR2 (germline): SGHAT, FQNNGV. With 2 bases removed from V and 1 base from J, the gap between germline ends came to 9 bases. This CDR3 spans 14 amino acids. CDR3 region: CASSLTSISYEQYF. For the CDR3, the DNA is TGTGCCAGCAGCTTAACTTCGATTTCCTACGAGCAGTACTTC.

This clone appeared a single time. This chain links TRBV6-2 or TRBV6-3 with TRBJ2-2; 7 bases are a match to TRBD1. CDR3 length: 17 amino acids. The ends lost 1 base at V and 5 bases at J; junction bases unmatched: 10. Germline V gene data show CDR1 as MNHEY and CDR2 as SVGEGT. CDR3 sequence (DNA): TGTGCCAGCAGTTACTTTGTGTGGGACAGCGATACCGGGGAGCTGTTTTTT. Protein sequence: CASSYFVWDSDTGELFF.

This chain joins TRBV19 and TRBJ2-3; a possible D gene is TRBD2 (5 bases). The CDR3 totals 10 residues. V was pared by 9 bases and J by 9 bases, with 10 bases between. CDR1 LNHDA and CDR2 SQIVND come from the germline V gene (reference sequence). CDR3 amino acids: CASGLRTQYF. The CDR3 nucleotides are TGTGCCAGCGGACTGAGGACGCAGTATTTT.

The gene calls are TRBV25-1 and TRBJ2-1; D is possibly TRBD2 (6 bases). Trimming cost V 1 base and J 4 bases, with 14 bases left between them. Germline loops: CDR1 MGHDK, CDR2 SYGVNS. The CDR3 runs 16 residues. The CDR3: CASSESSGLKYNEQFF. The CDR3 DNA is TGTGCCAGCAGTGAATCTTCGGGACTCAAATACAATGAGCAGTTCTTC.

The chain is built from TRBV7-2 and TRBJ2-7, with 13 bases fitting TRBD2. The CDR3 runs 17 residues. The J segment lost 4 bases and the V segment lost 4 bases, leaving 10 bases of the junction unmatched. From germline, CDR1 is SGHTA and CDR2 FQGNSA. This CDR3 reads CASSSGLAGVPLYEQYF. In DNA, the CDR3 is TGTGCCAGCAGCTCCGGACTAGCGGGAGTCCCACTTTACGAGCAGTACTTC.

The chain recombines TRBV5-1 with TRBJ2-1; a weak D match, TRBD1 (6 bases). This CDR3 comprises 16 residues. Trimming removed 1 base from V and 5 bases from J, with 16 bases in between. Germline assignment: CDR1 SGHRS and CDR2 YFSETQ. The CDR3 protein is CASSLNPRDTDNEQFF. The DNA of the CDR3 is TGCGCCAGCAGCTTGAACCCCCGGGACACAGACAATGAGCAGTTCTTC.

This chain joins TRBV7-9 and TRBJ2-1; 7 bases fit TRBD2. The germline V gene encodes CDR1 SEHNR and CDR2 FQNEAQ (reference sequence). With 5 bases clipped from V and 2 bases from J, the junction kept 9 bases outside the gene matches. The CDR3 covers 16 residues. In DNA, the CDR3 is TGTGCCAGCAGCCCACCTGGGGCGGGGGCCTACAATGAGCAGTTCTTC. It specifies CASSPPGAGAYNEQFF.